Each of the 4 T cell receptor beta chains below was sequenced from the same sample in a study of T cells after yellow fever vaccination. In TCRdb, the 5' RACE reads were re-called with MiXCR into one record per CDR3 protein. The sample gives just under 85,000 distinct CDR3 sequences, roughly 13% of which show up once; 20% to 25% is in the top ten. The input for sequencing was CD8+ T cells not binding an NS4B(214-222) dextramer, sorted from PBMCs, taken about 21 days after the first yellow fever vaccination. These receptors all come from a man between 18 and 29 years old who received the YFV17D yellow fever vaccine.

The chain joins TRBV4-3 to TRBJ2-7; 7 bases are shared with TRBD1. Trimming removed 1 base from V and 0 bases from J; junction bases left unmatched: 12. The V gene's germline CDR1 is LGHNA and CDR2 YSLEER. This CDR3 is 18 amino acids long. The chain's CDR3 is CASSQGGPGTEVSYEQYF. The DNA for the CDR3 is TGCGCCAGCAGCCAAGGAGGTCCCGGGACAGAAGTCTCCTACGAGCAGTACTTC.

The rearrangement uses TRBV7-6 and TRBJ2-1; 8 positions agree with TRBD1. CDR1 and CDR2 from the germline V gene are SGHVS and FNYEAQ. The CDR3 loop spans 15 amino acids. J gave up 3 bases and V 5 bases, and 6 bases lay outside the gene matches. This chain's CDR3 is CASSLWDRSYNEQFF. The CDR3 region has the DNA TGTGCCAGCAGCCTTTGGGACAGGAGCTACAATGAGCAGTTCTTC.

There are a few counts of this clonotype. The V gene is TRBV6-2 or TRBV6-3, the J gene TRBJ2-7; D ambiguous. Trimming removed 6 bases from V and 3 bases from J, with 15 bases in between. The CDR3 is 14 amino acids. The germline gives CDR1 MNHEY, CDR2 SVGEGT. The CDR3 spells CASSPLDTNYEQYF. The CDR3 region has the DNA TGTGCCAGCAGCCCCCTCGACACCAACTACGAGCAGTACTTC.

This clonotype was seen more than once but under ten times. This chain uses TRBV2 with TRBJ1-1, with TRBD1 matching over 7 bases. The germline CDR1 and CDR2 sequences are SNHLY and FYNNEI. After removal of 2 bases from V and 2 bases from J, the junction contained 2 bases not matched to a gene. The CDR3 has 14 amino acids. CDR3 loop: CASSEWDSNTEAFF. CDR3 nucleotides: TGTGCCAGCAGTGAATGGGACAGCAACACTGAAGCTTTCTTT.